This T cell receptor (beta chain) was sequenced during a study of T cell changes during pregnancy in multiple sclerosis. Profiled with immunoSEQ multiplex PCR; TCRdb holds only in-frame clones, not every one. The data contain 33,000 or so clones, roughly nine tenths of them singletons. CDR1 is LNHDA and CDR2 is SQIVND in the germline V gene (reference sequence). V lost 3 bases and J lost 3, with 17 bases in between. This CDR3 spans 16 amino acids. This receptor was identified in a female donor with multiple sclerosis, enrolled in a pregnancy study. The chain has TRBV19 and TRBJ1-2; D possibly corresponds to TRBD1 (5 bases). The sequencing used CD8+ T cells from peripheral blood mononuclear cells, collected in the third trimester of pregnancy. CDR3 DNA sequence: TGTGCCAGTAGTATGGGAGGGACCCCCCTTCACTATGGCTACACCTTC. Translation gives CASSMGGTPLHYGYTF.